This record covers a single T cell receptor (beta chain). Its antigen is unknown. This entry belongs to a study of T cells in localized non-small cell lung cancer. Profiling relied on immunoSEQ multiplex PCR, and the TCRdb table lists in-frame clones only, not all of them. The sample lists roughly 90,000 clones; approximately 90% were seen once. Points from the study as a whole: Among blood samples, higher T cell density accompanied longer overall survival. Researchers found a median around 50 of the top 100 tumor clones in adjacent lung.

This sequence was found in a woman aged 35 to 69 with stage II squamous cell lung carcinoma. The material was PBMCs, obtained before any cancer treatment.

In nucleotides, the CDR3 is TGCGCCAGCAGCCCGGACAGGGGAGTAGAGCAGTACTTC. This codes for CASSPDRGVEQYF. The chain recombines TRBV5-1 with TRBJ2-7; TRBD1 matches 9 bases. The V segment lost 4 bases and the J segment 7 bases; nucleotides outside the gene matches: 6. The length of the CDR3 is 13 residues. Looked up from germline, CDR1 is SGHRS and CDR2 is YFSETQ.